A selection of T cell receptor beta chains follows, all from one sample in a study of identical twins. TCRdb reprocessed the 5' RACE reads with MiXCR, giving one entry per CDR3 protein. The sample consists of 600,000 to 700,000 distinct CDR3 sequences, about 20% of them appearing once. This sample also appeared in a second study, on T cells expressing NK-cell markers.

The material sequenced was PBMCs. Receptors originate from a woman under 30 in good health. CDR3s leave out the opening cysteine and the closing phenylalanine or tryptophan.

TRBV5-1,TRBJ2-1,ASALPGRYNEQF
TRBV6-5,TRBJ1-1,ASSYSRGRAF
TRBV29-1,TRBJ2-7,SVDDRDHYEQY
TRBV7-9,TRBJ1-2,ASSLVGQGNYGYT
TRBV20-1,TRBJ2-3,SASRTTSGAGDTQY
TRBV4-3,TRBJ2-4,ASSQVFSGKNIQY
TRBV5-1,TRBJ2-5,ASSLQGRWQETQY
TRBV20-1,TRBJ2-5,SAGRAIQETQY
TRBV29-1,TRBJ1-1,SVDGIGAEAF
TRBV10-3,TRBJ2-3,AIRERGSTDTQY